Below are 29 T cell receptor beta chains sequenced from a single sample in a study of Graves' ophthalmopathy and Graves' hyperthyroidism (dated by TCRdb to the late 2010s). Sequencing was performed on an Illumina HiSeq 2000. TCR beta CDR3 regions were amplified from RNA transcripts for repertoire sequencing. A first-round RT-PCR used HTBI primers with the Qiagen OneStep RT-PCR kit, followed by a second-round multiplex PCR, size selection and purification. TCRdb redid the processing of the public reads, applying fastp at Q25 and MiXCR, and retained in-frame beta chains. Identical CDR3 protein sequences are pooled into one entry, listed with their most common genes and DNA. The sample data list about 500,000 distinct CDR3 sequences, and about 35% of these were observed just once. Clones ranked in the top ten supply about 4% of the sample. Source material: peripheral blood or thyroid tissue (not recorded which). The source is an adult man with Graves' hyperthyroidism.

In the case of this clonotype: Mismatch with germline at one junction end may stem from a read error. This CDR3 is CAISETGLTGTEVFF. Written as DNA, the CDR3 is TGTGCCATCAGTGAAACCGGTTTGACGGGCACTGAAGTTTTCTTT. The V gene is TRBV10-3, the J gene TRBJ1-1; D not certain. CDR1 is ENHRY and CDR2 is SYGVKD in the germline V gene. The length of the CDR3 is 15 residues.

This clonotype occurred many times. This rearrangement joins TRBV29-1 to TRBJ2-7; tentative D call: TRBD2 (5 bases). The CDR3 consists of 13 residues. Germline CDR1 SQVTM, CDR2 ANQGSEA. Trimming took 5 bases from V and 6 from J, leaving 17 bases between them. Written as DNA, the CDR3 is TGCAGCGTTCCAAGCGGCCCCCTAGGCGAGCAGTACTTC. Protein: CSVPSGPLGEQYF.

This clonotype was seen at least ten times. V is TRBV19 and J is TRBJ2-7, with TRBD1 matching over 7 bases. V lost 4 bases and J lost 5; bases outside the gene matches: 8. The CDR3 sequence is 14 residues long. The germline V gene has CDR1 LNHDA and CDR2 SQIVND (reference sequence). The CDR3 sequence is CASSRVQGFHEQYF. Here the CDR3 DNA reads TGTGCCAGTAGTAGGGTACAGGGGTTCCACGAGCAGTACTTC.

This clonotype showed up many times. The V call is TRBV2, the J call TRBJ2-2; no definite D call. This CDR3 has 13 amino acids. Germline CDR1 reads SNHLY; CDR2 reads FYNNEI. Trimming left V 3 bases short and J 5 bases short, with 7 bases between. Written as DNA, the CDR3 is TGTGCCAGCAGTGATGTGGGGACCGGGGAGCTGTTTTTT. Its translation is CASSDVGTGELFF.

This clonotype was counted ten times or more. The chain has TRBV29-1 and TRBJ1-5, with 9 nucleotides matching TRBD1. Losses at the gene ends were 7 bases for V and 1 base for J; bases not matched to a gene: 5. In germline, CDR1 is SQVTM, CDR2 ANQGSEA. The CDR3 contains 14 residues. This chain's CDR3 is CSAMGQGSNQPQHF. DNA of the CDR3: TGCAGCGCTATGGGACAGGGAAGCAATCAGCCCCAGCATTTT. Full variable domain (outside the CDR3, taken from reference TRBV29-1 and TRBJ1-5): SAVISQKPSRDICQRGTSLTIQCQVDSQVTMMFWYRQQPGQSLTLIATANQGSEATYESGFVIDKFPISRPNLTFSTLTVSNMSPEDSSIYLCSAMGQGSNQPQHFGDGTRLSIL.

The genes are TRBV7-9 and TRBJ1-3, with D possibly TRBD1 on 5 matching bases. The CDR3 length is 13 residues. The V end was cut by 6 bases, the J end by 8 bases, with 14 bases between. In germline, CDR1 is SEHNR, CDR2 FQNEAQ (reference sequence). The CDR3 bases are TGTGCCAGCAGAACCGCTGGGGGTTACACCATATATTTT. Residues: CASRTAGGYTIYF.

The sample holds a few counts of this clonotype. The V gene is TRBV6-6, the J gene TRBJ2-7; no clear D gene. The V gene lost 5 bases and the J gene lost 0 bases, with 20 bases spanning the gap. This CDR3 has 17 residues. Looked up from germline, CDR1 is MNHNY and CDR2 is SVGAGI (reference sequence). The chain's CDR3 is CASSDLSGSQPSYEQYF. CDR3 nucleotide sequence: TGTGCCAGCAGTGACCTCTCCGGGTCGCAACCCTCCTACGAGCAGTACTTC.

This chain links TRBV6-6 with TRBJ1-2, with D maybe TRBD1 (5 bases). Germline values: CDR1 MNHNY, CDR2 SVGAGI (reference sequence). Trimming removed 2 bases from V and 1 base from J, with 14 bases in between. CDR3 size: 16 residues. The CDR3 sequence: CASSYVRTLRNYGYTF. The CDR3 DNA follows: TGTGCCAGCAGTTACGTTCGGACATTACGTAACTATGGCTACACCTTC.

This rearrangement joins TRBV7-2 to TRBJ2-5; TRBD1 matches at 12 bases. The closer fit of TRBJ1-2 to the DNA end suggests the J call may be wrong. The length of the CDR3 is 15 residues. The germline CDR1 and CDR2 sequences are SGHTA and FQGNSA. The CDR3 coding sequence is TGTGCCAGCAGCTTCACCGGGACAGGGGGCCGTGGCTACACCTTC. It translates to CASSFTGTGGRGYTF.

The chain employs TRBV10-3 and TRBJ1-4; the D is unclear. The V end lost 4 bases, the J end lost 2 bases, and 14 bases lay between the germline ends. The CDR3 spans 16 residues. Germline values: CDR1 ENHRY, CDR2 SYGVKD. The CDR3 nucleotides are TGTGCCATCAGTGTGTTGGGGAGAGGGACTAATGAAAAACTGTTTTTT. This gives the protein CAISVLGRGTNEKLFF.

The rearrangement links TRBV10-3 to TRBJ2-1; D is undetermined. The CDR3 consists of 13 residues. The V and J ends lost 6 bases and 5 bases respectively, with 11 bases between them. Germline V gene data show CDR1 as ENHRY and CDR2 as SYGVKD. The CDR3 protein is CAISPGFDNEQFF. CDR3 nucleotides: TGTGCCATCAGCCCGGGCTTCGACAATGAGCAGTTCTTC.

The rearrangement links TRBV12-3 or TRBV12-4 to TRBJ2-7; D assignment may be TRBD1 or TRBD2 (7 bases each). Trimming left V 3 bases short and J 4 bases short, with 16 bases between. The CDR3 runs to 15 residues. CDR3 sequence (DNA): TGTGCCAGCAGTTTTGGTGAGCAGGGGGGGTACGAGCAGTACTTC. This translates into CASSFGEQGGYEQYF.

This clonotype has a count of ten or more. The chain uses TRBV20-1 and TRBJ1-2; unclear D gene. Germline V gene sequence: CDR1 DFQATT, CDR2 SNEGSKA (reference sequence). V lost 5 bases, J lost 4 bases, and 14 bases lay in between. The CDR3 is made up of 13 amino acids. The CDR3 loop reads CSAADTRAYGYTF. Written as DNA, the CDR3 is TGCAGTGCTGCCGATACGCGGGCCTATGGCTACACCTTC.

The table lists this clonotype with many counts. This sequence joins TRBV10-3 and TRBJ2-7, with D tentatively TRBD2 (5 bases). Trimming took 5 bases from V and 4 from J, leaving 12 bases between them. The CDR3 contains 13 residues. Per the germline V gene, CDR1 is ENHRY and CDR2 is SYGVKD. As DNA, the CDR3 is TGTGCCATCAGTTTGAGGGCCTCATACGAGCAGTACTTC. Amino acids: CAISLRASYEQYF.

The chain uses TRBV19 and TRBJ1-5; D unclear. Germline-derived CDR1 and CDR2 are LNHDA and SQIVND (reference sequence). CDR3 size: 14 residues. Trimming took 6 bases from V and 0 from J, leaving 9 bases between them. The CDR3 region has the DNA TGTGCCAGTAGAGAGGGCTCTAGCAATCAGCCCCAGCATTTT. It translates to CASREGSSNQPQHF.

This rearrangement joins TRBV7-4 to TRBJ2-2; 7 bases line up with TRBD2. The V segment lost 3 bases and the J segment 9 bases; nucleotides outside the gene matches: 4. The CDR3 is made up of 13 amino acids. The germline gives CDR1 SGHVT, CDR2 SQSDAQ. The CDR3 reads CASSFEGGRELFF. The CDR3 DNA reads TGTGCCAGCAGCTTTGAGGGAGGGCGGGAGCTGTTTTTT.

J is TRBJ2-2 and V is TRBV20-1; 10 bases line up with TRBD2. The ends lost 5 bases at V and 5 bases at J; junction bases unmatched: 5. Germline-derived CDR1 and CDR2 are DFQATT and SNEGSKA (reference sequence). CDR3 length: 14 amino acids. In nucleotides, the CDR3 is TGCAGTGCTCTAGCGGGAGCGGGGACCGGGGAGCTGTTTTTT. It translates to CSALAGAGTGELFF.

This clonotype has more than one count but fewer than ten. The chain recombines TRBV25-1 with TRBJ2-1; 10 bases map to TRBD2. This CDR3 region has 14 residues. The V gene end was trimmed by 6 bases and the J gene end by 7 bases; junction bases not matched to a gene: 6. Per germline, CDR1 MGHDK and CDR2 SYGVNS. This CDR3 reads CASREAGGRNEQFF. DNA for the CDR3: TGTGCCAGCAGGGAAGCGGGAGGGCGAAATGAGCAGTTCTTC.

CDR3 nucleotide sequence: TGTGCCACCAGTGATTCGACTAGCGGGGGGGCCCGAGAGACCCAGTACTTC. Residues: CATSDSTSGGARETQYF. This rearrangement joins TRBV24-1 to TRBJ2-5; 14 positions agree with TRBD2. From germline, CDR1 is KGHDR and CDR2 SFDVKD. V was pared by 2 bases and J by 4 bases, with 5 bases of the junction left unmatched. The CDR3 loop spans 17 amino acids.

CDR3 residues: CASRSLVLSSGANVLTF. In nucleotides, the CDR3 is TGTGCCAGCAGATCCCTAGTTTTAAGCTCTGGGGCCAACGTCCTGACTTTC. The chain couples TRBV6-4 to TRBJ2-6; D gene ambiguous. The V gene's germline CDR1 is MRHNA and CDR2 SNTAGT. V was pared by 6 bases and J by 0 bases, with 15 bases between. CDR3 length: 17 amino acids.

This sequence joins TRBV7-9 and TRBJ1-2; D unclear. Per the germline V gene, CDR1 is SEHNR and CDR2 is FQNEAQ (reference sequence). This CDR3 contains 12 residues. V was cut by 6 bases and J by 3 bases, with 8 bases left in between. CDR3: CASSIRDYGYTF. The CDR3 nucleotides are TGTGCCAGCAGTATCCGGGACTATGGCTACACCTTC. The full variable domain, its missing parts supplied by reference TRBV7-9 and TRBJ1-2, is DTGVSQNPRHKITKRGQNVTFRCDPISEHNRLYWYRQTLGQGPEFLTYFQNEAQLEKSRLLSDRFSAERPKGSFSTLEIQRTEQGDSAMYLCASSIRDYGYTFGSGTRLTVV.

This clonotype was picked up a small number of times. The V call is TRBV7-2, the J call TRBJ2-3; D gene uncertain. The germline CDR1 and CDR2 sequences are SGHTA and FQGNSA. The CDR3 totals 13 residues. The V end lost 5 bases, the J end lost 0 bases, and 6 bases lay between the germline ends. CDR3 loop: CASSLISTDTQYF. For the CDR3, the DNA is TGTGCCAGCAGCCTCATTAGCACAGATACGCAGTATTTT.

This clonotype was picked up many times. The chain recombines TRBV20-1 with TRBJ2-5, with unresolved D. V dropped 0 bases and J dropped 0 bases, with 11 bases sitting between them. Germline CDR1 and CDR2: DFQATT and SNEGSKA (reference sequence). The CDR3 is 15 residues long. CDR3 bases: TGCAGTGCTAGAGATTTCGGTTCTTACCAAGAGACCCAGTACTTC. This gives the protein CSARDFGSYQETQYF.

The V and J genes are TRBV3-1 and TRBJ1-4, with D perhaps matching TRBD1 (6 bases). Germline CDR1 is LGHDT and CDR2 is YNNKEL (reference sequence). The CDR3 has 15 amino acids. Trimming took off 4 bases at V and 5 bases at J, with 14 bases between the two ends. The CDR3 loop reads CASSLTAGANEKLFF. CDR3 sequence (DNA): TGTGCCAGCAGCCTAACGGCGGGGGCCAATGAAAAACTGTTTTTT.

This clonotype showed up many times. This chain links TRBV25-1 with TRBJ1-1; tentatively, D is TRBD1 (5 bases). The length of the CDR3 is 13 residues. CDR1 MGHDK and CDR2 SYGVNS come from the germline V gene. Trimming took off 4 bases at V and 3 bases at J, with 9 bases between the two ends. The CDR3 nucleotides read TGTGCCAGCAGTGTTGCAGGGTACACTGAAGCTTTCTTT. It specifies CASSVAGYTEAFF. Variable domain in full (rest from reference TRBV25-1 and TRBJ1-1): EADIYQTPRYLVIGTGKKITLECSQTMGHDKMYWYQQDPGMELHLIHYSYGVNSTEKGDLSSESTVSRIRTEHFPLTLESARPSHTSQYLCASSVAGYTEAFFGQGTRLTVV.

Ten or more counts support this clonotype. The chain recombines TRBV12-3 or TRBV12-4 with TRBJ1-2; 7 bases align to TRBD1. V gave up 5 bases and J gave up 2 bases; unmatched junction bases: 2. The CDR3 is 13 amino acids. DNA for the CDR3: TGTGCCAGCAGTGGACAGGCAAACTATGGCTACACCTTC. Translating gives CASSGQANYGYTF.

This sequence joins TRBV29-1 and TRBJ1-6; D not certain. The V gene lost 3 bases and the J gene lost 2 bases, with 8 bases spanning the gap. Looked up from germline, CDR1 is SQVTM and CDR2 is ANQGSEA. This CDR3 region has 14 residues. The CDR3 protein is CSVETGTYNSPLHF. Written as DNA, the CDR3 is TGCAGCGTTGAGACCGGGACCTATAATTCACCCCTCCACTTT.

This clonotype was recorded a few times. Here the CDR3 omits its conserved ending phenylalanine or tryptophan, so a read error is the likely source. The gene calls are TRBV6-5 and TRBJ1-6; the D is unclear. Germline V gene lookup returns CDR1 MNHEY and CDR2 SVGAGI. This CDR3 spans 15 amino acids. V shed 0 bases and J shed 10 bases, with 13 bases lying between them. The CDR3 nucleotides are TGTGCCAGCAGTTACTCAGGCAGTTCGGGATCACCCCTCCACCTT. As protein: CASSYSGSSGSPLHL.

This clonotype was seen a few times. The chain uses TRBV29-1 and TRBJ2-3; 8 nucleotides align to TRBD2. The germline V gene has CDR1 SQVTM and CDR2 ANQGSEA. This CDR3 contains 16 residues. Germline trimming cut 3 bases from V and 4 bases from J; bases unmatched to any gene: 12. CDR3 amino acids: CSVDAILAAKADTQYF. CDR3 DNA: TGCAGCGTTGATGCCATACTAGCGGCAAAGGCAGATACGCAGTATTTT.